This T cell receptor (beta chain) was documented in a study of blood T cell repertoires in COVID-19. The table came from immunoSEQ multiplex PCR; TCRdb's copy has only in-frame clones and leaves some out. The sample gives about 140,000 clones, around 79% of which show up once; 2.5% to 3% is in the top ten. The TCR sequence derives from a woman aged 50 to 60 who had recovered from COVID-19. The sequenced material came from PBMCs or T cells enriched from blood (not recorded which).

The CDR3, as DNA: TGTGCCAGCAGCGCGGACTTAGCCTACGAGCAGTACTTC. Protein sequence: CASSADLAYEQYF. The V call is TRBV9, the J call TRBJ2-7, with D tentatively TRBD2 (5 bases). Trimming removed 3 bases at V and 2 bases at J, with 9 bases between. This CDR3 has 13 amino acids. Germline loops: CDR1 SGDLS, CDR2 YYNGEE.